The 22 T cell receptor beta chains below were found in one sample sequenced in a study of T cell responses to AZD1222 COVID-19 vaccine (dated by TCRdb to the early 2020s). The sample's time point, from its label and the paper: about 28 days (+/-7) after the second vaccine dose. Library method: the immunoSEQ multiplex PCR assay. Here the immuneACCESS table is served through TCRdb, limited to in-frame sequences with V and J called. Missing clones are a known gap in these copies; in checked studies unresolved V genes cover under half, and the rest lacks a known reason. A total of some 99,000 clones appear in this sample, 70% to 85% of them only once. The ten most abundant clones make up around 14% of the sample. The specimen was peripheral blood, collected 28 days after the second AZD1222 dose. Receptors were obtained from an adult who received the AZD1222 COVID-19 vaccine.

This chain's CDR3 is CASSSTSGGPSGELFF. The CDR3 DNA sequence: TGTGCCAGCAGCTCCACTAGCGGGGGGCCCTCCGGGGAGCTGTTTTTT. J is TRBJ2-2 and V is TRBV11-3, with 12 bases that match TRBD2. After removal of 4 bases from V and 6 bases from J, the junction contained 6 bases not matched to a gene. This CDR3 is built from 16 residues. The germline V gene encodes CDR1 SGHNT and CDR2 YENEEA.

This clone was detected many times. This chain joins TRBV7-9 and TRBJ1-2, with D possibly TRBD1 on 5 matching bases. CDR3 length: 14 residues. CDR1 SEHNR and CDR2 FQNEAQ come from the germline V gene (reference sequence). With 3 bases removed from V and 2 bases from J, the gap between germline ends came to 10 bases. This chain's CDR3 is CASSFGGRNYGYTF. The CDR3 DNA follows: TGTGCCAGCAGCTTTGGGGGGAGGAACTATGGCTACACCTTC.

V is TRBV10-3 and J is TRBJ1-1; D is uncertain. The germline V gene encodes CDR1 ENHRY and CDR2 SYGVKD. The CDR3 has 15 residues. Between the trimmed V and J ends, which lost 8 bases and 2 bases, there was a span of 18 bases. The CDR3 is CAIWAGWEGNTEAFF. CDR3 in DNA: TGTGCCATCTGGGCAGGCTGGGAGGGAAACACTGAAGCTTTCTTT.

This sequence joins TRBV10-3 and TRBJ1-1; TRBD1 matches 9 bases. J was trimmed by 5 bases and V by 7 bases; bases with no gene match: 5. This CDR3 comprises 13 residues. Germline V gene lookup returns CDR1 ENHRY and CDR2 SYGVKD. This chain's CDR3 is CAITPGQGTEAFF. CDR3 in DNA: TGTGCCATCACCCCGGGACAGGGAACTGAAGCTTTCTTT.

The chain recombines TRBV6-2 or TRBV6-3 with TRBJ1-1, with D hard to call. Germline values: CDR1 MNHEY, CDR2 SVGEGT. V was clipped by 2 bases and J by 4 bases, with 17 bases between them. The CDR3 runs 16 residues. The CDR3, as DNA: TGTGCCAGCAGTTACCGGGCGCCTCTCCTAAGCACTGAAGCTTTCTTT. It translates to CASSYRAPLLSTEAFF.

This clone was detected once. The chain uses TRBV7-9 and TRBJ2-3; D may be TRBD2 (6 bases). Looked up from germline, CDR1 is SEHNR and CDR2 is FQNEAQ (reference sequence). CDR3 size: 15 residues. V was pared by 1 base and J by 2 bases, with 10 bases between. Written as DNA, the CDR3 is TGTGCCAGCAGCTTAGTTGCGGGGACCACAGATACGCAGTATTTT. This translates into CASSLVAGTTDTQYF.

The chain uses TRBV5-6 and TRBJ2-7; D gene uncertain. The V gene's germline CDR1 is SGHDT and CDR2 YYEEEE. Deletions cut 5 bases from V and 1 base from J, with 10 bases between. This CDR3 region has 13 residues. The chain's CDR3 is CASRGPGSYEQYF. In nucleotides, the CDR3 is TGTGCCAGCAGGGGTCCTGGATCCTACGAGCAGTACTTC.

The chain combines TRBV6-5 with TRBJ1-2; a possible D gene is TRBD1 (6 bases). This CDR3 region has 14 residues. In germline, CDR1 is MNHEY, CDR2 SVGAGI. The V gene lost 0 bases and the J gene lost 8 bases, with 13 bases spanning the gap. CDR3 nucleotides: TGTGCCAGCAGTTACTCCGGGGGGCTAGGGGGCTACACCTTC. It is translated as CASSYSGGLGGYTF.

The chain joins TRBV25-1 to TRBJ2-1; 9 positions agree with TRBD2. Germline CDR1 and CDR2: MGHDK and SYGVNS. The CDR3 spans 15 residues. J gave up 6 bases and V 3 bases, and 6 bases lay outside the gene matches. Here the CDR3 DNA reads TGTGCCAGCAGTGACATCGGCGGGAGGGCCAATGAGCAGTTCTTC. Protein: CASSDIGGRANEQFF.

J is TRBJ1-1 and V is TRBV30; weak D call: TRBD1 (6 bases). This CDR3 has 16 residues. Germline CDR1 GTSNPN, CDR2 SVGIG (reference sequence). With 4 bases removed from V and 1 base from J, the gap between germline ends came to 19 bases. CDR3 region: CAWTPPVGTTNTEAFF. The CDR3 region has the DNA TGTGCCTGGACGCCTCCGGTCGGGACAACGAACACTGAAGCTTTCTTT.

This chain joins TRBV19 and TRBJ1-6; TRBD1 agrees at 7 bases. V lost 7 bases, J lost 4 bases, and 4 bases stayed unmatched. Germline-derived CDR1 and CDR2 are LNHDA and SQIVND (reference sequence). The CDR3 is made up of 14 amino acids. The CDR3 DNA sequence: TGTGCCAGTACCTTGGGACAGTATAATTCACCCCTCCACTTT. This gives the protein CASTLGQYNSPLHF. Filled out from reference TRBV19 and TRBJ1-6, the complete variable domain reads DGGITQSPKYLFRKEGQNVTLSCEQNLNHDAMYWYRQDPGQGLRLIYYSQIVNDFQKGDIAEGYSVSREKKESFPLTVTSAQKNPTAFYLCASTLGQYNSPLHFGNGTRLTVT.

This chain connects TRBV18 to TRBJ2-5; unclear D gene. The germline V and J ends were trimmed by 5 bases and 2 bases, with 9 bases remaining between them. The CDR3 consists of 13 residues. CDR1 and CDR2 (germline): KGHSH, LQKENI. The DNA for the CDR3 is TGTGCCAGCTCATCCTTAGCACAAGAGACCCAGTACTTC. Protein sequence: CASSSLAQETQYF.

This clone has only a few counts. The chain recombines TRBV30 with TRBJ2-3; D is undetermined. This CDR3 comprises 12 residues. Germline CDR1 reads GTSNPN; CDR2 reads SVGIG (reference sequence). V shed 3 bases and J shed 9 bases, with 13 bases lying between them. The CDR3 loop reads CAWSPTAITQYF. The CDR3 DNA follows: TGTGCCTGGAGCCCGACGGCGATAACGCAGTATTTT. The full variable domain, rest sourced from reference TRBV30 and TRBJ2-3, is SQTIHQWPATLVQPVGSPLSLECTVEGTSNPNLYWYRQAAGRGLQLLFYSVGIGQISSEVPQNLSASRPQDRQFILSSKKLLLSDSGFYLCAWSPTAITQYFGPGTRLTVL.

The J gene is TRBJ2-1, the V gene TRBV5-1, with 13 bases fitting TRBD2. Germline-derived CDR1 and CDR2 are SGHRS and YFSETQ. This CDR3 has 17 residues. Unmatched junction bases numbered 6, after V lost 5 bases and J lost 1 base. DNA of the CDR3: TGCGCCAGCAGGAGACTAGCGGGGGGCTATTCCTACAATGAGCAGTTCTTC. This codes for CASRRLAGGYSYNEQFF.

This chain joins TRBV28 and TRBJ1-6; D unclear. Trimming cost V 6 bases and J 9 bases, with 9 bases left between them. CDR3 length: 12 amino acids. CDR1 and CDR2 (germline): MDHEN, SYDVKM. CDR3 DNA sequence: TGTGCCAGCAGACCCTCGGGTTCACCCCTCCACTTT. Translation gives CASRPSGSPLHF.

The V and J genes are TRBV5-8 and TRBJ2-6; no definite D call. Germline V CDR1 and CDR2: SGHTS, YDEGEE. Between the trimmed V and J ends, which lost 4 bases and 4 bases, there was a span of 6 bases. The CDR3 consists of 13 residues. For the CDR3, the DNA is TGTGCCAGCAGCCCCTGGGGGGCCAACGTCCTGACTTTC. Encoded protein: CASSPWGANVLTF.

The chain is built from TRBV29-1 and TRBJ2-7, with unresolved D. From germline, CDR1 is SQVTM and CDR2 ANQGSEA. The CDR3 sequence is 14 residues long. Between the trimmed V and J ends, which lost 4 bases and 7 bases, there was a span of 20 bases. This CDR3 reads CSVVARAPNGEQYF. The CDR3 DNA reads as TGCAGCGTTGTAGCTCGGGCGCCCAACGGTGAGCAGTACTTC.

This clone appeared once. The chain joins TRBV18 to TRBJ2-5; 7 positions agree with TRBD1. V was clipped by 3 bases and J by 1 base; unmatched bases: 2. CDR1 KGHSH and CDR2 LQKENI come from the germline V gene. The CDR3 has 14 residues. The CDR3 DNA follows: TGTGCCAGCTCACCGGGACAGCCCCAAGAGACCCAGTACTTC. This codes for CASSPGQPQETQYF. Combining the CDR3 with reference TRBV18 and TRBJ2-5 gives the whole variable domain NAGVMQNPRHLVRRRGQEARLRCSPMKGHSHVYWYRQLPEEGLKFMVYLQKENIIDESGMPKERFSAEFPKEGPSILRIQQVVRGDSAAYFCASSPGQPQETQYFGPGTRLLVL.

V and J are TRBV27 and TRBJ2-3; D gene unclear. Germline V gives CDR1 MNHEY, CDR2 SMNVEV (reference sequence). This CDR3 spans 16 amino acids. The V and J ends lost 5 bases and 0 bases respectively, with 15 bases between them. The CDR3 DNA is TGTGCCAGCAGTCCCCTGGCGGTCTCTAGCACAGATACGCAGTATTTT. It yields the protein CASSPLAVSSTDTQYF.

This clone was detected only a few times. CDR3 protein: CASSPGWDRMNTEAFF. CDR3 DNA: TGCGCCAGCAGCCCTGGATGGGACAGAATGAACACTGAAGCTTTCTTT. The chain links TRBV5-1 to TRBJ1-1; 7 nucleotides agree with TRBD1. The CDR3 contains 16 residues. V shed 4 bases and J 0 bases; nucleotides not matched to a gene: 9. Germline CDR1 is SGHRS and CDR2 is YFSETQ.

The V and J genes are TRBV5-1 and TRBJ2-3; TRBD2 matches at 8 bases. The CDR3 is 17 amino acids. Germline-derived CDR1 and CDR2 are SGHRS and YFSETQ. V lost 0 bases, J lost 5 bases, and 11 bases stayed unmatched. As DNA, the CDR3 is TGCGCCAGCAGCTTGGGGCCGGGAGGGCCCTCGGGAGATACGCAGTATTTT. Translated, it gives CASSLGPGGPSGDTQYF.

The chain combines TRBV6-5 with TRBJ2-7, with D perhaps matching TRBD2 (5 bases). V was clipped by 6 bases and J by 7 bases, with 16 bases between them. The germline V gene encodes CDR1 MNHEY and CDR2 SVGAGI. The CDR3 consists of 13 residues. The CDR3 loop reads CASRPTFEREQYF. The CDR3 region has the DNA TGTGCCAGCAGGCCCACCTTCGAGCGGGAGCAGTACTTC.